What follows are 28 T cell receptor beta chains derived from one specimen sequenced in a study of cytomegalovirus exposure and HLA in healthy donors. With 60 Vbeta and 13 Jbeta primers, the PCR was carried out. Assay: immunoSEQ multiplex PCR; the TCRdb copy retains only in-frame clones and omits some. The sample records over 150,000 clones, around 80% being singletons. The sequencing sample was made of PBMCs. These receptors all stem from a male donor in good health and CMV-seronegative.

The rearrangement uses TRBV30 and TRBJ2-7, with D possibly being TRBD1 (6 bases). Germline CDR1 and CDR2: GTSNPN and SVGIG (reference sequence). This CDR3 is 12 amino acids long. The V and J ends lost 5 bases and 0 bases respectively, with 8 bases between them. This CDR3 is CAWWDNSYEQYF. Here the CDR3 DNA reads TGTGCCTGGTGGGACAACTCCTACGAGCAGTACTTC. Based on the CDR3 plus reference TRBV30 and TRBJ2-7, the full variable domain is SQTIHQWPATLVQPVGSPLSLECTVEGTSNPNLYWYRQAAGRGLQLLFYSVGIGQISSEVPQNLSASRPQDRQFILSSKKLLLSDSGFYLCAWWDNSYEQYFGPGTRLTVT.

The chain uses TRBV5-7 and TRBJ2-4, with D possibly TRBD1 on 6 matching bases. TRBV5-7 is labeled an ORF, and its function is uncertain. This CDR3 is built from 14 residues. The V gene lost 4 bases and the J gene lost 1 base, with 9 bases spanning the gap. In DNA form, the CDR3 reads TGTGCCAGCAGCCCCAGGGGTGCCAAAAACATTCAGTACTTC. It translates to CASSPRGAKNIQYF.

This chain connects TRBV4-1 to TRBJ2-7; 7 bases line up with TRBD1. This CDR3 is 14 amino acids long. Germline CDR1 is MGHRA and CDR2 is YSYEKL. V shed 3 bases and J 3 bases; nucleotides not matched to a gene: 5. CDR3 coding DNA: TGCGCCAGCAGCCAGGCGACAGGGTACTACGAGCAGTACTTC. It translates to CASSQATGYYEQYF.

This chain links TRBV6-6 with TRBJ1-1; D is possibly TRBD1 (5 bases). Trimming took off 7 bases at V and 3 bases at J, with 9 bases between the two ends. The CDR3 runs 12 residues. Germline CDR1 reads MNHNY; CDR2 reads SVGAGI (reference sequence). DNA of the CDR3: TGTGCCAGCACCCTAGGGGACACTGAAGCTTTCTTT. Translating gives CASTLGDTEAFF.

Note on this clone: The sample holds other DNA sequences that translate to the same CDR3. This chain links TRBV7-6 with TRBJ2-7; D unclear. The CDR3 loop spans 13 amino acids. The germline V and J ends were trimmed by 0 bases and 0 bases, with 3 bases remaining between them. Per the germline V gene, CDR1 is SGHVS and CDR2 is FNYEAQ. CDR3 sequence reads: CASSLANSYEQYF. The CDR3 bases are TGTGCCAGCAGCTTAGCTAACTCCTACGAGCAGTACTTC.

Written as DNA, the CDR3 is TGTGCCAGCAGTGAGTGGACTAGCGGGAGGGGTAATGAGCAGTTCTTC. Residues: CASSEWTSGRGNEQFF. The chain has TRBV6-1 and TRBJ2-1; TRBD2 matches at 15 bases. With V trimmed by 3 bases and J by 7 bases, 4 bases remained unmatched. The CDR3 totals 16 residues. Germline CDR1 reads MNHNS; CDR2 reads SASEGT.

V gene TRBV5-1 combines with J gene TRBJ1-1, with unresolved D. CDR1 and CDR2 from the germline V gene are SGHRS and YFSETQ. The CDR3 runs to 17 residues. Trimming removed 0 bases at V and 4 bases at J, with 19 bases between. CDR3 nucleotide sequence: TGCGCCAGCAGCTTGGGAAGGCTTGGCTTGGAGGTCACTGAAGCTTTCTTT. This translates into CASSLGRLGLEVTEAFF.

J is TRBJ2-2 and V is TRBV7-3; D call uncertain. CDR1 is SGHTA and CDR2 is FQGTGA in the germline V gene. V lost 2 bases and J 0 bases, leaving 10 bases between the germline ends. The CDR3 sequence is 16 residues long. The CDR3 DNA reads TGTGCCAGCAGCTTATCAACCCCTACGAACACCGGGGAGCTGTTTTTT. Protein sequence: CASSLSTPTNTGELFF.

The rearrangement uses TRBV7-8 and TRBJ2-7, with D perhaps matching TRBD1 (5 bases). V lost 0 bases and J lost 0, with 24 bases in between. Germline loops: CDR1 SGHVS, CDR2 FQNEAQ. The CDR3 runs to 20 residues. The DNA for the CDR3 is TGTGCCAGCAGCTTAGCGCGAGTCAGGGCCCTCTCCTTGAGCTCCTACGAGCAGTACTTC. The encoded protein is CASSLARVRALSLSSYEQYF.

The V gene is TRBV28, the J gene TRBJ2-7; D might be TRBD2 (5 bases). The V gene lost 6 bases and the J gene lost 3 bases, with 15 bases spanning the gap. Germline CDR1 reads MDHEN; CDR2 reads SYDVKM. The CDR3 is made up of 14 amino acids. The CDR3 sequence: CASSLEERLYEQYF. The CDR3, as DNA: TGTGCCAGCAGCCTGGAGGAGCGCCTCTACGAGCAGTACTTC.

The CDR3 spells CASNGLREQYF. The CDR3 DNA sequence: TGTGCCAGCAACGGGTTGAGAGAGCAGTACTTC. The V and J genes are TRBV28 and TRBJ2-7; D not certain. Germline V gives CDR1 MDHEN, CDR2 SYDVKM. Trimming shortened V by 7 bases and J by 7 bases, and 11 bases separated the two germline ends. The CDR3 has 11 amino acids. The full variable domain, its missing parts supplied by reference TRBV28 and TRBJ2-7, is DVKVTQSSRYLVKRTGEKVFLECVQDMDHENMFWYRQDPGLGLRLIYFSYDVKMKEKGDIPEGYSVSREKKERFSLILESASTNQTSMYLCASNGLREQYFGPGTRLTVT.

The rearrangement links TRBV18 to TRBJ2-5, with a tentative D call TRBD1 (5 bases). This CDR3 is built from 16 residues. Germline-derived CDR1 and CDR2 are KGHSH and LQKENI. Trimming removed 3 bases from V and 6 bases from J, with 20 bases in between. The CDR3 DNA follows: TGTGCCAGCTCACCCCAAGACAGAGAACTCATGCAGACCCAGTACTTC. This codes for CASSPQDRELMQTQYF. The whole variable domain, remainder taken from reference TRBV18 and TRBJ2-5, is NAGVMQNPRHLVRRRGQEARLRCSPMKGHSHVYWYRQLPEEGLKFMVYLQKENIIDESGMPKERFSAEFPKEGPSILRIQQVVRGDSAAYFCASSPQDRELMQTQYFGPGTRLLVL.

The chain employs TRBV19 and TRBJ1-1; 11 nucleotides line up with TRBD1. J lost 3 bases, V lost 4 bases, and 1 base had no gene match. The CDR3 consists of 14 residues. The germline CDR1 and CDR2 sequences are LNHDA and SQIVND (reference sequence). In DNA, the CDR3 is TGTGCCAGTAGTACGGACAGGGGGCACACTGAAGCTTTCTTT. Amino acid sequence: CASSTDRGHTEAFF.

This chain joins TRBV13 and TRBJ2-5, with 9 bases fitting TRBD2. Germline V CDR1 and CDR2: PRHDT, FYEKMQ (reference sequence). The V gene end was trimmed by 1 base and the J gene end by 1 base; junction bases not matched to a gene: 4. The CDR3 extends over 16 amino acids. This CDR3 is CASSLVSGGFQETQYF. CDR3 sequence (DNA): TGTGCCAGCAGCTTAGTTAGCGGGGGTTTCCAAGAGACCCAGTACTTC.

This chain uses TRBV5-8 with TRBJ2-1; D is perhaps TRBD2 (6 bases). CDR3 size: 17 residues. Per the germline V gene, CDR1 is SGHTS and CDR2 is YDEGEE. V was shortened by 3 bases and J by 7 bases, with 23 bases between the two germline ends. CDR3 loop: CASSSPPGPGVENEQFF. The CDR3 coding sequence is TGTGCCAGCAGCTCCCCTCCCGGCCCGGGAGTCGAGAATGAGCAGTTCTTC.

The V and J genes are TRBV9 and TRBJ1-1; maybe TRBD1 (6 bases). Germline CDR1 and CDR2: SGDLS and YYNGEE. The CDR3 loop spans 14 amino acids. Trimming took 3 bases from V and 4 from J, leaving 13 bases between them. Here the CDR3 reads CASSAVTGPTEAFF. The CDR3 nucleotides read TGTGCCAGCAGCGCGGTAACAGGGCCCACTGAAGCTTTCTTT.

The V and J genes are TRBV4-3 and TRBJ1-5; 8 nucleotides line up with TRBD1. The CDR3 has 15 residues. Germline CDR1 LGHNA, CDR2 YSLEER. The junction had 4 bases not matched to a gene; V was cut back by 1 base and J by 5 bases. The CDR3 region has the DNA TGCGCCAGCAGCCAAGGGACAGGGAAGGATCAGCCCCAGCATTTT. Translating gives CASSQGTGKDQPQHF.

CDR3 sequence (DNA): TGTGCCAGCAGCTTAGGTGGCCGACCAGGGGCAGATACGCAGTATTTT. Translated: CASSLGGRPGADTQYF. The chain is built from TRBV7-2 and TRBJ2-3, with D perhaps matching TRBD1 (6 bases). Trimming stripped 1 base from V and 4 bases from J, with 15 bases between. Per germline, CDR1 SGHTA and CDR2 FQGNSA. The CDR3 spans 16 residues.

The chain uses TRBV5-6 and TRBJ1-5, with TRBD1 as a possible D gene (6 bases). Trimming removed 0 bases at V and 4 bases at J, with 8 bases between. In germline, CDR1 is SGHDT, CDR2 YYEEEE. This CDR3 spans 14 amino acids. For the CDR3, the DNA is TGTGCCAGCAGCTTGGGAGGGGGAAATCAGCCCCAGCATTTT. Its protein is CASSLGGGNQPQHF.

Note on this clone: Likely a read error: the CDR3 ends without its conserved phenylalanine or tryptophan. It is unclear where the CDR3 begins or ends on the DNA, so no DNA is shown, and the CDR3 is as TCRdb lists it. The chain recombines TRBV6-6 with TRBJ2-3; TRBD2, as called in the table, went unchecked against the DNA. The CDR3 is 9 amino acids in total, end residues counted. Germline assignment: CDR1 MNHNY and CDR2 SVGAGI (reference sequence). CDR3 loop: CASSYGQRE.

V usage is TRBV7-9 and J usage is TRBJ2-3; 12 bases match TRBD2. J lost 2 bases, V lost 4 bases, and 4 bases had no gene match. The CDR3 runs to 16 residues. From germline, CDR1 is SEHNR and CDR2 FQNEAQ (reference sequence). The CDR3 coding sequence is TGTGCCAGCAGCTCCGGACTAGCGGGGCCCACAGATACGCAGTATTTT. This encodes CASSSGLAGPTDTQYF. The full variable domain, in which reference TRBV7-9 and TRBJ2-3 provide the parts outside the CDR3, is DTGVSQNPRHKITKRGQNVTFRCDPISEHNRLYWYRQTLGQGPEFLTYFQNEAQLEKSRLLSDRFSAERPKGSFSTLEIQRTEQGDSAMYLCASSSGLAGPTDTQYFGPGTRLTVL.

Only one count was recorded for this clone. The chain carries TRBV7-2 and TRBJ2-3, with 7 bases identical to TRBD1. This CDR3 has 16 amino acids. Germline trimming cut 5 bases from V and 6 bases from J; bases unmatched to any gene: 14. Germline CDR1 SGHTA, CDR2 FQGNSA. The CDR3 loop reads CASSPQGRGPQDTQYF. As DNA, the CDR3 is TGTGCCAGCAGCCCGCAAGGAAGGGGGCCCCAGGATACGCAGTATTTT.

This clone was observed once. This rearrangement joins TRBV27 to TRBJ2-1; the match to TRBD2 covers 8 bases. The V gene end was trimmed by 3 bases and the J gene end by 0 bases; junction bases not matched to a gene: 4. Germline CDR1 reads MNHEY; CDR2 reads SMNVEV (reference sequence). The CDR3 covers 16 residues. CDR3 nucleotide sequence: TGTGCCAGCAGTTTTCGGCGGGGGGCCTCCTACAATGAGCAGTTCTTC. Translated: CASSFRRGASYNEQFF.

The chain links TRBV6-6 to TRBJ2-5; 9 positions match TRBD1. The CDR3 has 13 amino acids. The V gene's germline CDR1 is MNHNY and CDR2 SVGAGI (reference sequence). Losses at the gene ends were 7 bases for V and 5 bases for J; bases not matched to a gene: 5. The CDR3 protein is CASNDRGKETQYF. The DNA of the CDR3 is TGTGCCAGCAACGACAGGGGGAAGGAGACCCAGTACTTC.

The CDR3 spells CASSLGDLDTQYF. CDR3 nucleotides: TGCGCCAGCAGCTTGGGAGACTTAGATACGCAGTATTTT. The rearrangement joins TRBV5-1 to TRBJ2-3, with D uncertain. Germline V lookup: CDR1 SGHRS, CDR2 YFSETQ. Trimming took 0 bases from V and 5 from J, leaving 7 bases between them. CDR3 length: 13 amino acids.

The rearrangement uses TRBV15 and TRBJ2-1, with 12 bases fitting TRBD2. Trimming removed 5 bases from V and 9 bases from J; junction bases left unmatched: 5. In germline, CDR1 is LNHNV, CDR2 YYDKDF (reference sequence). The CDR3 totals 14 residues. CDR3 in DNA: TGTGCCACCAGCGAACTAGCGGGAGGAGGTGAGCAGTTCTTC. This gives the protein CATSELAGGGEQFF.

The V gene is TRBV6-6, the J gene TRBJ2-3, with D perhaps TRBD1 (5 bases). The CDR3 runs to 15 residues. The germline V gene has CDR1 MNHNY and CDR2 SVGAGI (reference sequence). The V end lost 4 bases, the J end lost 0 bases, and 11 bases lay between the germline ends. The CDR3 protein is CASSWLDISTDTQYF. CDR3 nucleotide sequence: TGTGCCAGCAGTTGGTTGGACATAAGCACAGATACGCAGTATTTT.

The chain carries TRBV7-3 and TRBJ2-7; 8 nucleotides agree with TRBD1. The CDR3 extends over 13 amino acids. Germline V CDR1 and CDR2: SGHTA, FQGTGA. V lost 5 bases to trimming and J lost 6 bases; unmatched junction nucleotides: 6. CDR3 region: CASSQDRASEQYF. CDR3 nucleotide sequence: TGTGCCAGCAGCCAGGACAGGGCTAGCGAGCAGTACTTC.